What follows are 5 T cell receptor beta chains derived from one specimen sequenced in a study of T cells expressing NK-cell markers. TCRdb reanalyzed the 5' RACE reads and collapses them to one entry per CDR3 protein, without DNA. This sample's table has a few hundred thousand distinct CDR3 sequences. Sequencing input: blood T cells: a sorted CD56 or NKG2C T cell subset, CD4+ or CD8+ T cells, or bulk PBMC T cells (not recorded which). The receptors originated from a man aged 18-75 years in good health.

V is TRBV2 and J is TRBJ2-1. CDR1 and CDR2 (germline): SNHLY, FYNNEI. The CDR3 totals 16 residues. The CDR3 here is CASSETRQGSYNEQFF. Looking up the rest from reference TRBV2 and TRBJ2-1 gives the full variable domain: EPEVTQTPSHQVTQMGQEVILRCVPISNHLYFYWYRQILGQKVEFLVSFYNNEISEKSEIFDDQFSVERPDGSNFTLKIRSTKLEDSAMYFCASSETRQGSYNEQFFGPGTRLTVL.

The chain recombines TRBV6-5 with TRBJ2-7; the TRBD1 assignment by TCRdb is unverifiable without DNA. The germline CDR1 and CDR2 sequences are MNHEY and SVGAGI. The CDR3 is 15 residues long. The CDR3 reads CASSYGDRGHREQYF.

The J gene is TRBJ2-3, the V gene TRBV6-1; there is no DNA to check the TCRdb D call of TRBD1. There are 14 residues in the CDR3. Germline CDR1 reads MNHNS; CDR2 reads SASEGT. The CDR3 here is CASSKTELGLGQYF.

This chain connects TRBV12-3 or TRBV12-4 to TRBJ1-1. CDR3 length equals 13 residues. The CDR3 reads CAISSGGNTEAFF.

The V and J genes are TRBV2 and TRBJ2-3; TCRdb's D call of TRBD2 is untestable without DNA. Germline CDR1 SNHLY, CDR2 FYNNEI. CDR3 length equals 16 residues. CDR3 region: CASSKMAGGSTDTQYF. Combining the CDR3 with reference TRBV2 and TRBJ2-3 gives the whole variable domain EPEVTQTPSHQVTQMGQEVILRCVPISNHLYFYWYRQILGQKVEFLVSFYNNEISEKSEIFDDQFSVERPDGSNFTLKIRSTKLEDSAMYFCASSKMAGGSTDTQYFGPGTRLTVL.